Sequencing of this T cell receptor (beta chain) was carried out in a study of blood T cell repertoires in COVID-19. Whole-study context: Acute-phase and convalescent COVID-19 samples originated in the United States, Italy and Spain. Sources were T cells, B-cell-depleted T cells, or PBMCs; the material itself was cDNA or gDNA.

V gave up 6 bases and J gave up 3 bases; unmatched junction bases: 13. Germline V CDR1 and CDR2: SQVTM, ANQGSEA. The CDR3 is made up of 16 amino acids. In the study's own analysis: Reference gene primer amplification yielded estimated nucleated cell counts. Assay: immunoSEQ multiplex PCR; the TCRdb copy retains only in-frame clones and omits some. The V and J calls and the clone size are those of that table, but D and trimming were determined from the DNA. The data contain roughly 250,000 clones, roughly nine tenths of them singletons. The source of this sequence is a man aged 35 to 55 who had recovered from COVID-19. Sample: peripheral blood. V gene TRBV29-1 combines with J gene TRBJ2-1; the match to TRBD1 covers 8 bases. As DNA, the CDR3 is TGCAGCGTCCTAGGGTGGGACAGGCGCCTCTACAATGAGCAGTTCTTC. Amino acid sequence: CSVLGWDRRLYNEQFF.